In this sample, the clone carrying this T cell receptor beta chain turned up many times. What it binds is unknown. TCRdb fed the reads into MiXCR, producing one record per CDR3 protein. The table lists roughly 500,000 distinct CDR3 sequences, 16% of them singletons, with about 24% in the top ten. This entry comes from a study of T cell repertoires in cytomegalovirus infection. Across the whole study: Indications came from public TCR beta signatures; they pointed to CMV infection and to a matching HLA type.

This CDR3 has 11 amino acids. The V gene lost 3 bases and the J gene lost 3 bases, with 5 bases spanning the gap. Germline V gene sequence: CDR1 SQVTM, CDR2 ANQGSEA. General observations from the study: HLA-C-restricted TCR beta clonotypes specific for CMV led the ex vivo response. The study identified carriers of CMV plus the relevant HLA from cumulative public TCR beta family frequency.

The clonotype was recovered from a human donor in good health (CMV status not recorded). Some clones in this sample may be carry-over from other donors' samples. The sample was CD8+ T cells from PBMCs. The rearrangement joins TRBV29-1 to TRBJ1-2; D is undetermined. The CDR3 DNA reads TGCAGCGTTGAGGCAGACTATGGCTACACCTTC. Translating it yields CSVEADYGYTF. The full variable domain, completed using reference TRBV29-1 and TRBJ1-2, is SAVISQKPSRDICQRGTSLTIQCQVDSQVTMMFWYRQQPGQSLTLIATANQGSEATYESGFVIDKFPISRPNLTFSTLTVSNMSPEDSSIYLCSVEADYGYTFGSGTRLTVV.